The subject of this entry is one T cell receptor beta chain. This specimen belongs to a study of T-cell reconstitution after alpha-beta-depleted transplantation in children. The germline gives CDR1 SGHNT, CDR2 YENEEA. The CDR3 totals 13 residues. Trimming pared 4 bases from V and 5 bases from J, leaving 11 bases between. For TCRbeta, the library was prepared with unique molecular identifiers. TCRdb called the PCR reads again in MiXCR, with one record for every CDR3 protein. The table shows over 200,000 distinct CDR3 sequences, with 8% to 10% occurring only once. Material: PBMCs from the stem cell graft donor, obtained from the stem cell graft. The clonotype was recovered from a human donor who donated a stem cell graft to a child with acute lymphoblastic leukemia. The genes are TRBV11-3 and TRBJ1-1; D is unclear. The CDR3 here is CASSWGGGTEAFF. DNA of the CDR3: TGTGCCAGCAGCTGGGGAGGTGGAACTGAAGCTTTCTTT.